A selection of T cell receptor beta chains follows, all from one sample in a study of cytomegalovirus exposure and HLA in healthy donors. Here immunoSEQ multiplex PCR was the method, and the copy in TCRdb shows in-frame clones only, minus some. The table has over 150,000 clones, around 77% seen once; the top ten hold over 1.3%. What was sequenced was PBMCs. These receptor sequences come from a man aged 60 to 69 in good health and CMV-seronegative. The CDR3 runs from the conserved cysteine through the conserved F or W. The order of the fields is J gene, D gene, CDR3 length, V gene, clone size, CDR3 protein, CDR3 DNA. The D gene is left open where the match is weak. Not all rows give a size; the values are once, few, many and, for expanded clones, a class.

J gene: TRBJ1-5
D gene: NA
CDR3 length: 13
V gene: TRBV7-2
clone size: NA
CDR3 protein: CASSLLRGQPQHF
CDR3 DNA: TGTGCCAGCAGCTTGCTTAGGGGTCAGCCCCAGCATTTT

J gene: TRBJ1-6
D gene: TRBD1
CDR3 length: 16
V gene: TRBV6-5
clone size: NA
CDR3 protein: CASSYSAQTGDSPLHF
CDR3 DNA: TGTGCCAGCAGTTACTCGGCCCAAACAGGGGATTCACCCCTCCACTTT

J gene: TRBJ2-7
D gene: TRBD1
CDR3 length: 16
V gene: TRBV7-6
clone size: NA
CDR3 protein: CASSLPTGPNSYEQYF
CDR3 DNA: TGTGCCAGCAGCTTACCGACAGGGCCTAACTCCTACGAGCAGTACTTC

J gene: TRBJ2-1
D gene: NA
CDR3 length: 18
V gene: TRBV19
clone size: once
CDR3 protein: CASSIGPSRVSSYNEQFF
CDR3 DNA: TGTGCCAGTAGTATAGGTCCGTCCAGGGTCTCCTCCTACAATGAGCAGTTCTTC

J gene: TRBJ1-4
D gene: NA
CDR3 length: 12
V gene: TRBV28
clone size: NA
CDR3 protein: CASTASGQKLFF
CDR3 DNA: TGTGCCAGCACCGCGTCAGGGCAAAAACTGTTTTTT

J gene: TRBJ2-7
D gene: TRBD1
CDR3 length: 15
V gene: TRBV2
clone size: NA
CDR3 protein: CASSDPGTEPYEQYF
CDR3 DNA: TGTGCCAGCAGTGACCCAGGGACAGAACCCTACGAGCAGTACTTC

J gene: TRBJ1-6
D gene: NA
CDR3 length: 16
V gene: TRBV21-1
clone size: NA
CDR3 protein: CASSKRTGKDNSPLHF
CDR3 DNA: TGTGCCAGCAGCAAAAGGACAGGGAAGGATAATTCACCCCTCCACTTT

J gene: TRBJ1-5
D gene: NA
CDR3 length: 13
V gene: TRBV6-6
clone size: few
CDR3 protein: CASRSQGSQPQHF
CDR3 DNA: TGTGCCAGCAGAAGTCAGGGGAGTCAGCCCCAGCATTTT

J gene: TRBJ2-1
D gene: TRBD2
CDR3 length: 15
V gene: TRBV9
clone size: NA
CDR3 protein: CASSRSGGVYNEQFF
CDR3 DNA: TGTGCCAGCAGCCGAAGCGGGGGGGTCTACAATGAGCAGTTCTTC

J gene: TRBJ2-7
D gene: TRBD2
CDR3 length: 13
V gene: TRBV5-8
clone size: NA
CDR3 protein: CASSLTSGGEQYF
CDR3 DNA: TGTGCCAGCAGCTTGACTAGCGGGGGGGAGCAGTACTTC